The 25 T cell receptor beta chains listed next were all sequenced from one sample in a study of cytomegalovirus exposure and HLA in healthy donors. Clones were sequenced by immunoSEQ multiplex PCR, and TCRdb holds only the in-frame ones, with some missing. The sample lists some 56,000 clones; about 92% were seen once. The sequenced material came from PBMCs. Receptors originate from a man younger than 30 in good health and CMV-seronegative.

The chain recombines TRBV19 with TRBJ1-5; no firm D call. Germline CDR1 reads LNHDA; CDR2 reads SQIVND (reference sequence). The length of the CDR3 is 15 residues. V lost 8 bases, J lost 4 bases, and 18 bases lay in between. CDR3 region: CASAVWRAKNQPQHF. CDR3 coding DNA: TGTGCCAGTGCCGTATGGAGGGCCAAGAATCAGCCCCAGCATTTT.

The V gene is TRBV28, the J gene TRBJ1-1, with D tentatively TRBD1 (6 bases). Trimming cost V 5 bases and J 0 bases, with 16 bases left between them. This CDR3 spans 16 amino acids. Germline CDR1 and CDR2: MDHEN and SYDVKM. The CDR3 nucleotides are TGTGCCAGCAGTAACCTCCGGGGGGGCTTGAACACTGAAGCTTTCTTT. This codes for CASSNLRGGLNTEAFF. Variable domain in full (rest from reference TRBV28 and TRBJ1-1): DVKVTQSSRYLVKRTGEKVFLECVQDMDHENMFWYRQDPGLGLRLIYFSYDVKMKEKGDIPEGYSVSREKKERFSLILESASTNQTSMYLCASSNLRGGLNTEAFFGQGTRLTVV.

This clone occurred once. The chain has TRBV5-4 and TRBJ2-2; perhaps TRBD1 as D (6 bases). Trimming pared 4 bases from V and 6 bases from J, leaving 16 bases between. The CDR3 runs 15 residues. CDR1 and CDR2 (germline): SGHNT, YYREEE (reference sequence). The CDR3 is CASSPLRGEAGELFF. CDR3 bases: TGTGCCAGCAGCCCCCTCAGGGGCGAGGCCGGGGAGCTGTTTTTT.

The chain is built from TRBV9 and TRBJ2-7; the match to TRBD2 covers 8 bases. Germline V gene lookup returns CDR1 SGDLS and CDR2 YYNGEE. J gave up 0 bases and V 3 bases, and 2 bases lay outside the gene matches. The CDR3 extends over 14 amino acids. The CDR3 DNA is TGTGCCAGCAGCGCAGGACTAGCCTCCTACGAGCAGTACTTC. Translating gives CASSAGLASYEQYF. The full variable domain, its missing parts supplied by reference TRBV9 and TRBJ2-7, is DSGVTQTPKHLITATGQRVTLRCSPRSGDLSVYWYQQSLDQGLQFLIQYYNGEERAKGNILERFSAQQFPDLHSELNLSSLELGDSALYFCASSAGLASYEQYFGPGTRLTVT.

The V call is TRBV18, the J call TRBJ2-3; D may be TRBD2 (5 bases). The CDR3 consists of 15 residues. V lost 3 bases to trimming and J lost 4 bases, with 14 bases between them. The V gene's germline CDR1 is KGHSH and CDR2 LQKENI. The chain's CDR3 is CASSPAGLEADTQYF. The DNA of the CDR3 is TGTGCCAGCTCACCGGCGGGTTTAGAGGCAGATACGCAGTATTTT. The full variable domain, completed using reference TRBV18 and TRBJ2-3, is NAGVMQNPRHLVRRRGQEARLRCSPMKGHSHVYWYRQLPEEGLKFMVYLQKENIIDESGMPKERFSAEFPKEGPSILRIQQVVRGDSAAYFCASSPAGLEADTQYFGPGTRLTVL.

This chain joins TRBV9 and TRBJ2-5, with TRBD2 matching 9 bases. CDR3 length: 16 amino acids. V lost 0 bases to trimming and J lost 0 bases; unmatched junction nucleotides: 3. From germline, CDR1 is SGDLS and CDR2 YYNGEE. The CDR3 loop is CASSVGASGNQETQYF. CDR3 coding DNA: TGTGCCAGCAGCGTAGGCGCTAGCGGGAACCAAGAGACCCAGTACTTC.

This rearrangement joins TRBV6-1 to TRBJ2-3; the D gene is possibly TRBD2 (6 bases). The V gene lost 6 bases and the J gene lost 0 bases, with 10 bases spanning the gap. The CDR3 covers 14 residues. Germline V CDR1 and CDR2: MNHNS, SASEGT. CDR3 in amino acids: CASRVAESTDTQYF. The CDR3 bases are TGTGCCAGCAGGGTAGCGGAAAGCACAGATACGCAGTATTTT.

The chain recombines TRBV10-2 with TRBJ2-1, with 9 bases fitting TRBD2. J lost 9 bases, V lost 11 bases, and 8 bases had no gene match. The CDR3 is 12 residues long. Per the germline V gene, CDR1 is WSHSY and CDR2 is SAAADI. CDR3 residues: CAAGGRGSEQFF. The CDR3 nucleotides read TGCGCCGCCGGCGGGAGGGGAAGTGAGCAGTTCTTC.

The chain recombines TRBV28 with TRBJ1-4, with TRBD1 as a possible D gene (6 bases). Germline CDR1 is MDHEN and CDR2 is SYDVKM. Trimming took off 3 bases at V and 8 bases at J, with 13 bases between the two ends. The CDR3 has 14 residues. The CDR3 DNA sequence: TGTGCCAGCAGTTTTTTACAGGGCCGGGAAAAACTGTTTTTT. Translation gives CASSFLQGREKLFF.

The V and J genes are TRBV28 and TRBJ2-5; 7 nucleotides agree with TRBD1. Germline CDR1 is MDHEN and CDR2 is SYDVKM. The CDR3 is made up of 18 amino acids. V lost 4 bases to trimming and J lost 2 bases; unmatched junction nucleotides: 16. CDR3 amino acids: CASSYPTTGTRNQETQYF. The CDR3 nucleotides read TGTGCCAGCAGTTACCCAACGACAGGGACGAGGAATCAAGAGACCCAGTACTTC.

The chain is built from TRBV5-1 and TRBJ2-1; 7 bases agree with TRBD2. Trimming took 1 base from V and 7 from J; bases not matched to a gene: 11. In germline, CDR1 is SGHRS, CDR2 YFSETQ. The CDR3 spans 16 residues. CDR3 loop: CASSLLLAGARNEQFF. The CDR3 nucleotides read TGCGCCAGCAGCTTGCTCCTGGCGGGAGCTCGTAATGAGCAGTTCTTC.

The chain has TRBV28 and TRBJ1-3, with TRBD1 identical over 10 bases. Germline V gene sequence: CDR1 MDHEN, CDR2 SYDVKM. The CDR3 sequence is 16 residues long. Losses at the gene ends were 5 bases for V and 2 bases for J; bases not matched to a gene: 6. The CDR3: CASSTGTGVTGNTIYF. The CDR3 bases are TGTGCCAGCAGTACCGGGACAGGGGTTACTGGAAACACCATATATTTT.

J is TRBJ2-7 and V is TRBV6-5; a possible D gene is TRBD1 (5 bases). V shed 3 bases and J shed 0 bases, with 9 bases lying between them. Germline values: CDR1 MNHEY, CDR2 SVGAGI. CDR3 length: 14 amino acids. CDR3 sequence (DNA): TGTGCCAGCAGTTATGACAGCTTCTCCTACGAGCAGTACTTC. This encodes CASSYDSFSYEQYF.

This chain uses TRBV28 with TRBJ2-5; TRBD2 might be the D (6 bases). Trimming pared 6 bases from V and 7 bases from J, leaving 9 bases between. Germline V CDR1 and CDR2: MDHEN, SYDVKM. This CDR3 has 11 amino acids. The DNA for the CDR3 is TGTGCCAGCAGGAGGGGAGGGACCCAGTACTTC. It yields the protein CASRRGGTQYF.

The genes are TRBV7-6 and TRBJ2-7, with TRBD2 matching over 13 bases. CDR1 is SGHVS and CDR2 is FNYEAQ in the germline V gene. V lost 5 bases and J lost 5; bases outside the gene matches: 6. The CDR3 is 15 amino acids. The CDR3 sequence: CASSPTSGRADEQYF. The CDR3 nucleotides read TGTGCCAGCAGCCCAACTAGCGGGAGGGCGGACGAGCAGTACTTC.

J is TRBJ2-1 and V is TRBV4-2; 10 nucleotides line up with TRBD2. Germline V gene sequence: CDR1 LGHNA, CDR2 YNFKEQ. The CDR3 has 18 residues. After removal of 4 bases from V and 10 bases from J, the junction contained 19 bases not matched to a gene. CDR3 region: CASSPETRGVAGGGEQFF. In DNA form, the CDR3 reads TGTGCCAGCAGCCCTGAAACTAGAGGGGTAGCGGGAGGAGGCGAGCAGTTCTTC.

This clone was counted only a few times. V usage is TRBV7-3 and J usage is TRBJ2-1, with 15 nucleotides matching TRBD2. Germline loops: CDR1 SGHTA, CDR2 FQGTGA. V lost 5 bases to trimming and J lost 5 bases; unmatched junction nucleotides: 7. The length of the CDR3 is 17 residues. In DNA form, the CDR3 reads TGTGCCAGCAGCCCGAGGACTAGCGGGAGGGGGAACAATGAGCAGTTCTTC. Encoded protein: CASSPRTSGRGNNEQFF.

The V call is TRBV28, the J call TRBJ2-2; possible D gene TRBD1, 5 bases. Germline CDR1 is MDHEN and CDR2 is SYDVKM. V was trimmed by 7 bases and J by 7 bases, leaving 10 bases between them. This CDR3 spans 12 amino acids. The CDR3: CASKGYFGELFF. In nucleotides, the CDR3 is TGTGCCAGCAAGGGGTATTTCGGGGAGCTGTTTTTT.

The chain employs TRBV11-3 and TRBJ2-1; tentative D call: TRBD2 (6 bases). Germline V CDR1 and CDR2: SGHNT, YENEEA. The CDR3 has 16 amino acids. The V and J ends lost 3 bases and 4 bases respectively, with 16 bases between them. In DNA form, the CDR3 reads TGTGCCAGCAGCTTGGACGGGGGAGACGGATACAATGAGCAGTTCTTC. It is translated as CASSLDGGDGYNEQFF.

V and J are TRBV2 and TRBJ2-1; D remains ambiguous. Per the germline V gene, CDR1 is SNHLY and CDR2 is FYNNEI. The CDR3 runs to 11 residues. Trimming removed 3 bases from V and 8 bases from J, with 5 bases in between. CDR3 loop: CASSDPDEQFF. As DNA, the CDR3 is TGTGCCAGCAGTGATCCGGATGAGCAGTTCTTC.

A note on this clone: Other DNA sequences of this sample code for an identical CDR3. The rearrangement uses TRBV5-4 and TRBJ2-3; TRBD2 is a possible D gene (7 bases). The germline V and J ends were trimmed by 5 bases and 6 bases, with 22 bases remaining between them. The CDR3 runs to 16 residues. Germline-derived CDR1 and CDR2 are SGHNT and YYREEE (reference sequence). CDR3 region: CASSPPFGGRSDTQYF. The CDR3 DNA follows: TGTGCCAGCAGTCCCCCTTTCGGGGGGCGCTCGGATACGCAGTATTTT.

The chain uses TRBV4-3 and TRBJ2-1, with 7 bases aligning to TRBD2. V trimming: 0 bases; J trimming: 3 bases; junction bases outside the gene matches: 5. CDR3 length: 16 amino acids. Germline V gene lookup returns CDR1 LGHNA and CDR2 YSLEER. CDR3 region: CASSQELLALYNEQFF. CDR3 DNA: TGCGCCAGCAGCCAAGAGTTACTAGCGCTCTACAATGAGCAGTTCTTC.

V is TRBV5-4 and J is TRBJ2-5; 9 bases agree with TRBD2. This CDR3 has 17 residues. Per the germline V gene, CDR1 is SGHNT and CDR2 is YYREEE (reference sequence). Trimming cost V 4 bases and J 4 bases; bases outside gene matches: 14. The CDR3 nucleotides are TGTGCCAGCAGCCGACGAGCGGGGGGCGCGACGGGAGAGACCCAGTACTTC. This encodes CASSRRAGGATGETQYF.

The DNA of the CDR3 is TGCGCCAGCAGCCCCGACAGCCAGGGGGTCCCCGGGGAGCTGTTTTTT. This encodes CASSPDSQGVPGELFF. The rearrangement links TRBV4-3 to TRBJ2-2; TRBD1 matches 7 bases. The ends lost 4 bases at V and 6 bases at J; junction bases unmatched: 11. The V gene's germline CDR1 is LGHNA and CDR2 YSLEER. CDR3 size: 16 residues.

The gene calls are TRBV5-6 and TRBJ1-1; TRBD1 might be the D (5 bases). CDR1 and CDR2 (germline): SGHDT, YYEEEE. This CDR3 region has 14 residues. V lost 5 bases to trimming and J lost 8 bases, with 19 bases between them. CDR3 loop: CASRTTGGIKEAFF. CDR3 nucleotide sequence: TGTGCCAGCAGGACGACCGGGGGTATAAAGGAAGCTTTCTTT.